Shown below are 29 T cell receptor beta chains from a single sample sequenced in a study of cytomegalovirus exposure and HLA in healthy donors. The PCR employed 60 Vbeta primers together with 13 Jbeta primers. Clones were read by immunoSEQ multiplex PCR, and TCRdb kept only the in-frame ones, dropping some. The sample shows 160,000 or so clones, roughly 78% of them seen only once. What was sequenced was PBMCs. These receptor sequences come from a woman aged 40 to 50 in good health and CMV-seronegative.

The chain carries TRBV5-8 and TRBJ2-1; TRBD2 is a possible D gene (7 bases). The length of the CDR3 is 14 residues. Germline V gene sequence: CDR1 SGHTS, CDR2 YDEGEE. Between the trimmed V and J ends, which lost 8 bases and 4 bases, there was a span of 16 bases. This CDR3 is CASLEGGTYNEQFF. CDR3 DNA sequence: TGTGCCAGTCTCGAGGGGGGGACGTACAATGAGCAGTTCTTC. Together with reference TRBV5-8 and TRBJ2-1, the CDR3 gives the full variable domain: EAGVTQSPTHLIKTRGQQATLRCSPISGHTSVYWYQQALGLGLQFLLWYDEGEERNRGNFPPRFSGRQFPNYSSELNVNALELEDSALYLCASLEGGTYNEQFFGPGTRLTVL.

This clone was recorded only once. The chain is built from TRBV28 and TRBJ1-1; a possible D gene is TRBD1 (6 bases). This CDR3 comprises 13 residues. Trimming removed 7 bases from V and 1 base from J, with 10 bases in between. In germline, CDR1 is MDHEN, CDR2 SYDVKM. DNA for the CDR3: TGTGCCAGCAATGGGACACCGAACACTGAAGCTTTCTTT. Translated: CASNGTPNTEAFF.

The chain uses TRBV7-9 and TRBJ2-7; D remains ambiguous. The V gene's germline CDR1 is SEHNR and CDR2 FQNEAQ (reference sequence). There are 14 residues in the CDR3. Trimming removed 1 base from V and 2 bases from J, with 9 bases in between. CDR3 coding DNA: TGTGCCAGCAGCTTAGGTGGCAGGACCTACGAGCAGTACTTC. Its translation is CASSLGGRTYEQYF.

The chain employs TRBV28 and TRBJ1-2, with a weak D call TRBD1 (6 bases). The V end was cut by 4 bases, the J end by 8 bases, with 29 bases between. The CDR3 is 18 amino acids. Germline V gene sequence: CDR1 MDHEN, CDR2 SYDVKM. The CDR3 DNA reads as TGTGCCAGCAGTTCCCCCGGCAGGGGCCTACGGGGGGGAAGGGGCTACACCTTC. The encoded protein is CASSSPGRGLRGGRGYTF.

CDR3 amino acids: CASGTVEAFF. CDR3 nucleotide sequence: TGTGCCAGCGGAACAGTTGAAGCTTTCTTT. This chain links TRBV7-9 with TRBJ1-1; D is uncertain. The germline V gene encodes CDR1 SEHNR and CDR2 FQNEAQ (reference sequence). V lost 8 bases, J lost 7 bases, and 8 bases lay in between. This CDR3 spans 10 amino acids.

The DNA of the CDR3 is TGTGCCAGCAGCTTAGCCGGGAAGAACTATGGCTACACCTTC. It codes for CASSLAGKNYGYTF. The chain employs TRBV7-9 and TRBJ1-2; D not certain. The CDR3 spans 14 residues. CDR1 is SEHNR, CDR2 FQNEAQ, per germline (reference sequence). Trimming removed 0 bases from V and 2 bases from J, with 7 bases in between.

J is TRBJ1-2 and V is TRBV10-3; a possible D gene is TRBD1 (5 bases). CDR3 length: 16 residues. V was cut by 2 bases and J by 4 bases, with 17 bases left in between. Germline V lookup: CDR1 ENHRY, CDR2 SYGVKD. The CDR3 region has the DNA TGTGCCATCAGTGAGGGAAGCGAGACGGACATCTATGGCTACACCTTC. It yields the protein CAISEGSETDIYGYTF.

This CDR3 is CASSQEAGMNTEAFF. CDR3 bases: TGCGCCAGCAGCCAAGAGGCGGGGATGAACACTGAAGCTTTCTTT. This sequence joins TRBV4-1 and TRBJ1-1; the D is unclear. Germline CDR1 MGHRA, CDR2 YSYEKL. V shed 0 bases and J shed 0 bases, with 8 bases lying between them. The CDR3 extends over 15 amino acids.

The chain couples TRBV7-9 to TRBJ2-7; 7 bases map to TRBD1. The germline V gene has CDR1 SEHNR and CDR2 FQNEAQ (reference sequence). Losses at the gene ends were 4 bases for V and 6 bases for J; bases not matched to a gene: 6. The CDR3 contains 13 residues. In DNA, the CDR3 is TGTGCCAGCAGCTCCTCCGACAGGGTCGAGCAGTACTTC. Protein: CASSSSDRVEQYF.

This chain joins TRBV6-1 and TRBJ2-5; 11 nucleotides match TRBD1. Per the germline V gene, CDR1 is MNHNS and CDR2 is SASEGT. With V trimmed by 1 base and J by 7 bases, 14 bases remained unmatched. The length of the CDR3 is 18 residues. The CDR3 loop is CASSEVGQGVAHRGTQYF. In DNA, the CDR3 is TGTGCCAGCAGTGAAGTGGGACAGGGGGTTGCGCATCGGGGGACCCAGTACTTC.

A word on this clone: The sample carries other DNA sequences with the same CDR3. As DNA, the CDR3 is TGTGCCAGCAGTGCTGGCGGGAATAGCAATCAGCCCCAGCATTTT. It codes for CASSAGGNSNQPQHF. The V and J genes are TRBV2 and TRBJ1-5; D not certain. The CDR3 loop spans 15 amino acids. Germline CDR1 is SNHLY and CDR2 is FYNNEI. The germline V and J ends were trimmed by 4 bases and 0 bases, with 10 bases remaining between them.

This chain uses TRBV7-2 with TRBJ1-1, with D unresolved. This CDR3 comprises 13 residues. Germline CDR1 reads SGHTA; CDR2 reads FQGNSA. V lost 6 bases and J lost 4, with 12 bases in between. The CDR3 DNA reads TGTGCCAGCAGTTTCAGACAAGCCACTGAAGCTTTCTTT. This gives the protein CASSFRQATEAFF.

This chain joins TRBV19 and TRBJ2-3; 12 nucleotides agree with TRBD2. CDR1 is LNHDA and CDR2 is SQIVND in the germline V gene (reference sequence). CDR3 size: 17 residues. J lost 7 bases, V lost 8 bases, and 16 bases had no gene match. DNA for the CDR3: TGTGCCAGTGGTAACGAGAAGCCTAGCGGGGGGGGGCATACGCAGTATTTT. This gives the protein CASGNEKPSGGGHTQYF.

Notes on this clone: Other nucleotide sequences in the sample specify the same CDR3. The gene calls are TRBV5-1 and TRBJ2-7; the D gene is possibly TRBD2 (5 bases). Germline lookup yields CDR1 SGHRS and CDR2 YFSETQ. Trimming cost V 0 bases and J 2 bases, with 9 bases left between them. This CDR3 is built from 14 residues. The CDR3 spells CASSLAGNPYEQYF. CDR3 sequence (DNA): TGCGCCAGCAGCTTGGCGGGGAACCCCTACGAGCAGTACTTC.

This clone was recorded a few times. The J gene is TRBJ2-2, the V gene TRBV4-1, with D maybe TRBD1 (6 bases). The CDR3 has 16 amino acids. Germline CDR1 and CDR2: MGHRA and YSYEKL. The V end was cut by 4 bases, the J end by 4 bases, with 16 bases between. The CDR3 DNA reads TGCGCCAGCAGCCCAGCTGCAGGGGTTGTCACCGGGGAGCTGTTTTTT. Protein: CASSPAAGVVTGELFF.

This clone was picked up one time. The chain recombines TRBV6-1 with TRBJ1-5; 7 nucleotides align to TRBD1. V gave up 7 bases and J gave up 5 bases; unmatched junction bases: 8. Germline V lookup: CDR1 MNHNS, CDR2 SASEGT. The CDR3 consists of 14 residues. The CDR3 sequence: CASKEGARDQPQHF. The CDR3 region has the DNA TGTGCCAGCAAGGAGGGGGCGAGGGATCAGCCCCAGCATTTT.

The rearrangement joins TRBV5-6 to TRBJ1-5; no clear D. This CDR3 region has 15 residues. The germline gives CDR1 SGHDT, CDR2 YYEEEE. Trimming left V 0 bases short and J 3 bases short, with 10 bases between. DNA for the CDR3: TGTGCCAGCAGCTTGGGGCGGACTCTCAATCAGCCCCAGCATTTT. It yields the protein CASSLGRTLNQPQHF.

The genes are TRBV28 and TRBJ1-6; the D gene is possibly TRBD1 (5 bases). The germline CDR1 and CDR2 sequences are MDHEN and SYDVKM. The V and J ends lost 5 bases and 3 bases respectively, with 8 bases between them. There are 14 residues in the CDR3. Written as DNA, the CDR3 is TGTGCCAGCAGTATAGGGGTCTATAATTCACCCCTCCACTTT. This codes for CASSIGVYNSPLHF.

The V and J genes are TRBV4-1 and TRBJ1-5; D is unresolved. The CDR3 has 13 residues. Germline lookup yields CDR1 MGHRA and CDR2 YSYEKL. V lost 0 bases to trimming and J lost 5 bases, with 5 bases between them. DNA for the CDR3: TGCGCCAGCAGCCAAGATCCGTATCAGCCCCAGCATTTT. Translating it yields CASSQDPYQPQHF.

This sequence joins TRBV5-6 and TRBJ2-5, with TRBD1 matching 7 bases. Trimming at V came to 4 bases and at J to 5 bases, leaving 14 bases not matched to a gene. Per germline, CDR1 SGHDT and CDR2 YYEEEE. This CDR3 comprises 16 residues. The CDR3 DNA is TGTGCCAGCAGCACCCGAGGGGGCCTCCGCCCGGAGACCCAGTACTTC. It specifies CASSTRGGLRPETQYF.

This sequence joins TRBV19 and TRBJ2-3; TRBD2 matches at 11 bases. The CDR3 spans 15 residues. J gave up 4 bases and V 5 bases, and 5 bases lay outside the gene matches. Looked up from germline, CDR1 is LNHDA and CDR2 is SQIVND (reference sequence). The CDR3 DNA reads as TGTGCCAGTAGTTCGACTAGCGGGGTTGCAGATACGCAGTATTTT. This sequence encodes CASSSTSGVADTQYF.

The chain carries TRBV9 and TRBJ1-4; D is unclear. The CDR3 is made up of 13 amino acids. Looked up from germline, CDR1 is SGDLS and CDR2 is YYNGEE. Deletions cut 4 bases from V and 6 bases from J, with 10 bases between. In DNA, the CDR3 is TGTGCCAGCAGCCCAACAGAGTATGAAAAACTGTTTTTT. It is translated as CASSPTEYEKLFF.

This sequence joins TRBV28 and TRBJ2-7, with 9 bases matching TRBD1. The length of the CDR3 is 14 residues. Germline V gives CDR1 MDHEN, CDR2 SYDVKM. With V trimmed by 4 bases and J by 6 bases, 7 bases remained unmatched. The CDR3 DNA reads as TGTGCCAGCAGTTGGGACAGGGCTAGGTCCGAGCAGTACTTC. Amino acid sequence: CASSWDRARSEQYF.

V gene TRBV28 combines with J gene TRBJ1-6, with TRBD1 identical over 12 bases. Germline V gene lookup returns CDR1 MDHEN and CDR2 SYDVKM. Trimming cost V 5 bases and J 10 bases; bases outside gene matches: 9. The CDR3 is 16 residues long. CDR3 protein: CASSPYIGTGGSPLHF. In nucleotides, the CDR3 is TGTGCCAGCAGTCCCTATATCGGGACAGGGGGCTCACCCCTCCACTTT.

The genes are TRBV5-6 and TRBJ1-1, with TRBD1 matching 7 bases. Losses at the gene ends were 0 bases for V and 5 bases for J; bases not matched to a gene: 10. Germline values: CDR1 SGHDT, CDR2 YYEEEE. The CDR3 is 16 residues long. The CDR3 loop reads CASSLGGQGVVTEAFF. The CDR3 nucleotides read TGTGCCAGCAGCTTGGGAGGCCAGGGGGTGGTAACTGAAGCTTTCTTT. Using reference TRBV5-6 and TRBJ1-1 for the parts outside the CDR3, the full variable domain is DAGVTQSPTHLIKTRGQQVTLRCSPKSGHDTVSWYQQALGQGPQFIFQYYEEEERQRGNFPDRFSGHQFPNYSSELNVNALLLGDSALYLCASSLGGQGVVTEAFFGQGTRLTVV.

This clone was observed a single time. The rearrangement joins TRBV27 to TRBJ2-5, with D unclear. Germline CDR1 is MNHEY and CDR2 is SMNVEV (reference sequence). V lost 5 bases, J lost 7 bases, and 17 bases lay in between. The CDR3 has 14 residues. The DNA for the CDR3 is TGTGCCAGCAGTCCTAAGCCGATTCGAGGGACCCAGTACTTC. This gives the protein CASSPKPIRGTQYF.

The J gene is TRBJ2-3, the V gene TRBV28, with D possibly being TRBD2 (5 bases). V was clipped by 2 bases and J by 5 bases, with 8 bases between them. Per germline, CDR1 MDHEN and CDR2 SYDVKM. The CDR3 loop spans 13 amino acids. Here the CDR3 reads CASSLTGIDTQYF. CDR3 DNA: TGTGCCAGCAGTTTAACGGGGATAGATACGCAGTATTTT.

This clone was seen only once. The sample holds other DNA sequences that translate to the same CDR3. The V call is TRBV6-6, the J call TRBJ1-3; D is uncertain. V lost 0 bases and J 4 bases, leaving 13 bases between the germline ends. The CDR3 is 16 amino acids. Per germline, CDR1 MNHNY and CDR2 SVGAGI (reference sequence). CDR3 loop: CASSYSSWEAGNTIYF. As DNA, the CDR3 is TGTGCCAGCAGTTACTCGAGTTGGGAGGCGGGAAACACCATATATTTT.

The V call is TRBV2, the J call TRBJ2-4; the match to TRBD1 covers 8 bases. This CDR3 contains 15 residues. CDR1 is SNHLY, CDR2 FYNNEI, per germline. The V gene end was trimmed by 4 bases and the J gene end by 0 bases; junction bases not matched to a gene: 2. The CDR3 nucleotides are TGTGCCAGCAGTGGACAGGGGCTAGCCAAAAACATTCAGTACTTC. Protein sequence: CASSGQGLAKNIQYF.